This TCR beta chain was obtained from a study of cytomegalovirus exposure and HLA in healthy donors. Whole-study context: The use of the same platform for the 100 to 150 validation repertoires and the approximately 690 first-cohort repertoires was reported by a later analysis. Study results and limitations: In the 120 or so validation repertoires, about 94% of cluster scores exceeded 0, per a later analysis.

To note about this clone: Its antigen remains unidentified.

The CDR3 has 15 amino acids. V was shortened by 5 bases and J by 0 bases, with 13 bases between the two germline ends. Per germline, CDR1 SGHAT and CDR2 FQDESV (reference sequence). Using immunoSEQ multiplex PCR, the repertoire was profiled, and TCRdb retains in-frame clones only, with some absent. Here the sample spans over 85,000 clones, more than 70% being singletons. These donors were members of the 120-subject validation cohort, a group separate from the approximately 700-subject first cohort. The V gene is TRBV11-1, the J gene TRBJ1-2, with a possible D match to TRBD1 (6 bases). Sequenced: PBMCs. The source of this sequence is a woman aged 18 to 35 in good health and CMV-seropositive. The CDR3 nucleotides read TGTGCCAGCAGCGAGAGGACAGACCCTAACTATGGCTACACCTTC. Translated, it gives CASSERTDPNYGYTF.